This T cell receptor (beta chain) was captured by sequencing in a study of cytomegalovirus exposure and HLA in healthy donors. The PCR was carried out with 60 Vbeta primers and 13 Jbeta primers. TCRdb's table, derived via immunoSEQ multiplex PCR, lists solely in-frame clones and lacks some. The sample shows about 60,000 clones, 60% to 80% of them seen only once. Study observations and caveats: Cytomegalovirus status, reportedly, was diagnosed with high specificity and sensitivity by the classifier. In presence/absence analyses, roughly uniform sequencing depth across donors was assumed.

V shed 6 bases and J 2 bases; nucleotides not matched to a gene: 11. Germline CDR1 is LGHNA and CDR2 is YNFKEQ. CDR3 length: 16 residues. As regards this clone: The antigen is unknown.

This chain joins TRBV4-2 and TRBJ2-5, with 8 bases that match TRBD2. The sequenced sample consisted of PBMCs. The TCR comes from a woman aged 40 to 50 in good health and CMV-seropositive. CDR3 in DNA: TGTGCCAGCAGTCTCTTGGGAGCGGGGGTGCAAGAGACCCAGTACTTC. It translates to CASSLLGAGVQETQYF.